Below, 16 T cell receptor beta chains from the same sample are listed, as sequenced in a study of OX40 agonist ivuxolimab in advanced cancers. The assay was immunoSEQ multiplex PCR, and TCRdb's table has in-frame clones only and misses some. The data hold roughly 40,000 clones, with about 86% observed a single time. The sequences come from CD4+ or CD8+ T cells sorted from blood, collected in a trial of the OX40 agonist ivuxolimab. The receptors shown here come from an adult with an advanced solid tumor such as melanoma, head and neck, liver or kidney cancer.

The genes are TRBV19 and TRBJ2-7, with 8 bases aligning to TRBD2. The CDR3 is made up of 15 amino acids. Unmatched junction bases numbered 12, after V lost 4 bases and J lost 7 bases. Germline V gene data show CDR1 as LNHDA and CDR2 as SQIVND (reference sequence). CDR3 nucleotides: TGTGCCAGTAGTACTCGAACGGGGGGGCCGGGGGAGCAGTACTTC. Its protein product is CASSTRTGGPGEQYF.

The V call is TRBV11-2, the J call TRBJ2-2; TRBD2 agrees at 7 bases. Germline CDR1 reads SGHAT; CDR2 reads FQNNGV. CDR3 length: 15 residues. Trimming cost V 1 base and J 4 bases; bases outside gene matches: 3. DNA for the CDR3: TGTGCCAGCAGCTTAGCGGGGGGATTCACCGGGGAGCTGTTTTTT. Protein sequence: CASSLAGGFTGELFF.

The chain employs TRBV7-8 and TRBJ2-1, with TRBD2 identical over 8 bases. Germline CDR1 SGHVS, CDR2 FQNEAQ. The junction had 4 bases not matched to a gene; V was cut back by 3 bases and J by 0 bases. CDR3 length equals 16 residues. The CDR3 here is CASSLLAGRSYNEQFF. The CDR3 bases are TGTGCCAGCAGCTTGTTAGCGGGGCGCTCCTACAATGAGCAGTTCTTC.

The chain couples TRBV11-2 to TRBJ2-7; either TRBD1 or TRBD2 may supply D (5 bases each). Germline assignment: CDR1 SGHAT and CDR2 FQNNGV. V was trimmed by 2 bases and J by 0 bases, leaving 8 bases between them. The CDR3 is 14 residues long. CDR3 residues: CASSLRGDSYEQYF. The CDR3 DNA follows: TGTGCCAGCAGCTTACGGGGCGACTCCTACGAGCAGTACTTC.

This clone showed up just once. V gene TRBV27 combines with J gene TRBJ1-1; no definite D call. This CDR3 has 16 amino acids. The germline gives CDR1 MNHEY, CDR2 SMNVEV (reference sequence). V shed 6 bases and J shed 6 bases, with 23 bases lying between them. The CDR3 region is CASRPLAGFEGPEAFF. The CDR3 DNA reads TGTGCCAGCAGACCCCTGGCGGGGTTCGAGGGTCCTGAAGCTTTCTTT.

The rearrangement uses TRBV7-3 and TRBJ1-6, with 10 bases lining up with TRBD1. CDR1 SGHTA and CDR2 FQGTGA come from the germline V gene. After removal of 2 bases from V and 10 bases from J, the junction contained 5 bases not matched to a gene. This CDR3 has 15 residues. CDR3 amino acids: CASSLGGTGDSPLHF. Here the CDR3 DNA reads TGTGCCAGCAGCTTAGGTGGGACAGGGGACTCACCCCTCCACTTT. The full variable domain, completed using reference TRBV7-3 and TRBJ1-6, is GAGVSQTPSNKVTEKGKYVELRCDPISGHTALYWYRQSLGQGPEFLIYFQGTGAADDSGLPNDRFFAVRPEGSVSTLKIQRTERGDSAVYLCASSLGGTGDSPLHFGNGTRLTVT.

The V call is TRBV27, the J call TRBJ2-5; D is ambiguous. Germline V CDR1 and CDR2: MNHEY, SMNVEV (reference sequence). Trimming left V 2 bases short and J 8 bases short, with 12 bases between. The CDR3 has 13 amino acids. CDR3 coding DNA: TGTGCCAGCAGTTTAGTCCCAGGCAAAACCCAGTACTTC. It codes for CASSLVPGKTQYF.

This chain uses TRBV30 with TRBJ1-6; TRBD1 matches at 7 bases. The length of the CDR3 is 18 residues. J gave up 7 bases and V 2 bases, and 17 bases lay outside the gene matches. Germline V gene data show CDR1 as GTSNPN and CDR2 as SVGIG (reference sequence). In DNA form, the CDR3 reads TGTGCCTGGAGTAATCCCGTTGGACAGGCAATTGGAAATTCACCCCTCCACTTT. This sequence encodes CAWSNPVGQAIGNSPLHF.

The V call is TRBV28, the J call TRBJ1-2; D uncertain. Trimming removed 5 bases at V and 7 bases at J, with 29 bases between. The CDR3 sequence is 18 residues long. The germline V gene has CDR1 MDHEN and CDR2 SYDVKM. This CDR3 reads CASSPPEPPTGEWGGYTF. CDR3 DNA: TGTGCCAGCAGTCCTCCGGAACCCCCCACGGGTGAGTGGGGTGGCTACACCTTC.

The V and J genes are TRBV9 and TRBJ2-5; 13 nucleotides match TRBD2. After removal of 3 bases from V and 2 bases from J, the junction contained 4 bases not matched to a gene. Germline values: CDR1 SGDLS, CDR2 YYNGEE. The CDR3 is 16 residues long. The DNA of the CDR3 is TGTGCCAGCAGCGGGACTAGCGGGGGTAGGCAAGAGACCCAGTACTTC. Translation gives CASSGTSGGRQETQYF. The whole variable domain, remainder taken from reference TRBV9 and TRBJ2-5, is DSGVTQTPKHLITATGQRVTLRCSPRSGDLSVYWYQQSLDQGLQFLIQYYNGEERAKGNILERFSAQQFPDLHSELNLSSLELGDSALYFCASSGTSGGRQETQYFGPGTRLLVL.

This clone ranks as medium-sized (0.01 to 0.1%). V and J are TRBV7-9 and TRBJ1-1, with 7 bases that match TRBD1. The germline gives CDR1 SEHNR, CDR2 FQNEAQ (reference sequence). The CDR3 runs to 16 residues. Unmatched junction bases numbered 12, after V lost 5 bases and J lost 3 bases. The CDR3 DNA reads as TGTGCCAGCAGCCCAATTCGGCCAGGGGGGGACACTGAAGCTTTCTTT. Translated, it gives CASSPIRPGGDTEAFF.

The genes are TRBV7-2 and TRBJ1-2; weak D call: TRBD1 (5 bases). V was clipped by 0 bases and J by 1 base, with 12 bases between them. Germline CDR1 reads SGHTA; CDR2 reads FQGNSA. This CDR3 is built from 16 residues. The CDR3 loop reads CASSLAPGRSNYGYTF. The CDR3 DNA sequence: TGTGCCAGCAGCTTAGCGCCGGGACGAAGTAACTATGGCTACACCTTC.

The genes are TRBV19 and TRBJ1-1; weak D call: TRBD1 (5 bases). This CDR3 region has 13 residues. The V end lost 10 bases, the J end lost 1 base, and 13 bases lay between the germline ends. Germline assignment: CDR1 LNHDA and CDR2 SQIVND (reference sequence). The DNA for the CDR3 is TGTGCCACTGGAAGGGACGGGAACACTGAAGCTTTCTTT. It specifies CATGRDGNTEAFF.

This clone appeared once. The gene calls are TRBV29-1 and TRBJ2-5, with a weak D call TRBD2 (6 bases). The CDR3 contains 15 residues. Per germline, CDR1 SQVTM and CDR2 ANQGSEA. The germline V and J ends were trimmed by 4 bases and 1 base, with 16 bases remaining between them. CDR3 sequence: CSVGTQLAAQETQYF. In DNA form, the CDR3 reads TGCAGCGTTGGAACCCAACTAGCTGCCCAAGAGACCCAGTACTTC.

This clone was seen once. The rearrangement joins TRBV18 to TRBJ2-2; D not resolved. CDR1 and CDR2 (germline): KGHSH, LQKENI. V lost 2 bases, J lost 7 bases, and 5 bases lay in between. This CDR3 comprises 12 residues. CDR3 sequence (DNA): TGTGCCAGCTCACCAAGAGGCGGGGAGCTGTTTTTT. This gives the protein CASSPRGGELFF.

The rearrangement joins TRBV7-9 to TRBJ2-5; 8 nucleotides line up with TRBD1. The CDR3 has 14 residues. The germline V gene has CDR1 SEHNR and CDR2 FQNEAQ (reference sequence). V lost 5 bases to trimming and J lost 3 bases; unmatched junction nucleotides: 5. CDR3 loop: CASSVTGGEETQYF. CDR3 nucleotides: TGTGCCAGCAGCGTAACAGGGGGTGAAGAGACCCAGTACTTC.